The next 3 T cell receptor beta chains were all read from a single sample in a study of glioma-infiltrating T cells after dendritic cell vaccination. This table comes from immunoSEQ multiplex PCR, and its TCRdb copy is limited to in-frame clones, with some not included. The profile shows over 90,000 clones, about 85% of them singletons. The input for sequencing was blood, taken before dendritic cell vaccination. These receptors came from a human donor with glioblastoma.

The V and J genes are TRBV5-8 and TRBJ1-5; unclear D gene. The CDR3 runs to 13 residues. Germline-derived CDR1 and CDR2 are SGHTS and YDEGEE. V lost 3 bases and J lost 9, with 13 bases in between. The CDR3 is CASSYGSVGPQHF. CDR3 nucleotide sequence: TGTGCCAGCAGCTACGGCAGCGTGGGGCCCCAGCATTTT.

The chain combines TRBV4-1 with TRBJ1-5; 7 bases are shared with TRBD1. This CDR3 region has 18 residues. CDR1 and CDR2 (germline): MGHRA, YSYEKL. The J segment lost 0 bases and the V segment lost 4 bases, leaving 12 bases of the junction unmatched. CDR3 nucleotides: TGCGCCAGCAGCCTAGGGGGCCCTAGATCATATAGCAATCAGCCCCAGCATTTT. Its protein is CASSLGGPRSYSNQPQHF.

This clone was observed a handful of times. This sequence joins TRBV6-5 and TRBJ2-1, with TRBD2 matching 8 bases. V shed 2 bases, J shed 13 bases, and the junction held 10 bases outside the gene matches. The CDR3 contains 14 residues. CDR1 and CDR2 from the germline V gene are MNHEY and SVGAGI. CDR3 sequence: CASSYNNRGGPQFF. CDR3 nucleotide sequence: TGTGCCAGCAGTTACAACAACCGGGGGGGCCCCCAGTTCTTC.